These 32 T cell receptor beta chains were all obtained from the same sample, sequenced in a study of read filtering for tumor transcriptome and immune sequencing (dated by TCRdb to 2019 to 2021). Sequenced on an Illumina HiSeq 4000. TCR libraries were constructed from approximately 360 ng RNA using the Immunoverse kit, and molecular barcoded adaptors covering alpha/delta and beta/gamma chains were employed. TCRdb reprocessed the public reads (quality trimming at Q25 with fastp, clone calling with MiXCR) and kept in-frame beta chains. Every distinct CDR3 protein forms one entry, paired with its most common genes and DNA. Within this sample are around 41,000 distinct CDR3 sequences, with 13% to 15% of them counted one time only. Jointly, the top ten make up 18% of the sample. The sequenced material came from a population of CD138-negative cells sorted from bone marrow. Reading the label with the study, this specimen's cell subset or site is: bone marrow mononuclear cells depleted of CD138+ plasma/myeloma cells by negative magnetic selection. These receptors were collected from a donor aged 40 or older with multiple myeloma.

This clonotype was found a few times. A much larger clone lies one base from this, so it may be a read error. Because it lacks the conserved phenylalanine or tryptophan at the end, this CDR3 is likely a read error. The gene calls are TRBV29-1 and TRBJ2-5; D call uncertain. This CDR3 is built from 11 residues. V was shortened by 6 bases and J by 4 bases, with 9 bases between the two germline ends. CDR1 and CDR2 (germline): SQVTM, ANQGSEA. CDR3 nucleotide sequence: TGCAGCGTCAGGCTCGGAGAGACCCAGTACCTC. Residues: CSVRLGETQYL.

This clonotype was picked up many times. In nucleotides, the CDR3 is TGTGCCAGCAGTTTAGGCGGGGGGACCGGGGAGCTGTTTTTT. Amino acid sequence: CASSLGGGTGELFF. The rearrangement links TRBV12-3 or TRBV12-4 to TRBJ2-2, with 8 positions matching TRBD2. The CDR3 totals 14 residues. V shed 1 base and J 5 bases; nucleotides not matched to a gene: 0.

In its sample, this clonotype was seen many times. This CDR3 is CASSLTGPPYNEQFF. The CDR3 nucleotides are TGTGCCAGCAGCCTGACAGGACCCCCCTACAATGAGCAGTTCTTC. The rearrangement uses TRBV6-5 and TRBJ2-1, with a weak D call TRBD1 (6 bases). The V gene's germline CDR1 is MNHEY and CDR2 SVGAGI. This CDR3 comprises 15 residues. The ends were cut back, 6 bases at V and 2 bases at J, with 14 bases in the middle.

As for this clonotype: A read error may be the cause here, since a much bigger clone is one base away. The chain combines TRBV7-3 with TRBJ2-6; possible D gene TRBD1, 5 bases. CDR1 is SGHTA and CDR2 is FQGTGA in the germline V gene. The CDR3 length is 18 residues. The CDR3 DNA follows: TGTGCCAGCAGCCCGAAGGACAAAACCTTCTCTGGGGCCAACGCCCTGACTTTC. This sequence encodes CASSPKDKTFSGANALTF.

This clonotype came up many times. The genes are TRBV6-6 and TRBJ2-7, with 9 positions matching TRBD1. The V and J ends lost 2 bases and 4 bases, in that order; junction bases with no gene match: 9. The CDR3 spans 16 residues. Germline V CDR1 and CDR2: MNHNY, SVGAGI (reference sequence). CDR3 coding DNA: TGTGCCAGCAGTTACCTTCGACAGGGGGACGGATACGAGCAGTACTTC. Translation gives CASSYLRQGDGYEQYF.

A remark on this clonotype: One base separates it from a far larger clone, so it is likely a read error. The conserved phenylalanine or tryptophan normally closing the CDR3 is absent here, so this likely arose from a read error. The rearrangement uses TRBV7-8 and TRBJ2-1; 7 nucleotides line up with TRBD2. The junction had 8 bases not matched to a gene; V was cut back by 7 bases and J by 8 bases. Per the germline V gene, CDR1 is SGHVS and CDR2 is FQNEAQ. CDR3 length: 13 residues. In DNA, the CDR3 is TGTGCCAGCACCTGGGAGGGGCCCCATGAGCAGTTCCTC. Translating it yields CASTWEGPHEQFL.

The V call is TRBV19, the J call TRBJ2-1; 9 bases fit TRBD1. V shed 1 base and J 10 bases; nucleotides not matched to a gene: 5. This CDR3 region has 14 residues. Germline lookup yields CDR1 LNHDA and CDR2 SQIVND (reference sequence). The DNA for the CDR3 is TGTGCCAGTAGTATAGGGACAGGGGTTGACGAGCAGTTCTTC. Protein product: CASSIGTGVDEQFF.

This clonotype came up many times. The CDR3: CSVEGTHEQFF. Written as DNA, the CDR3 is TGCAGCGTTGAAGGGACCCATGAGCAGTTCTTC. The chain couples TRBV29-1 to TRBJ2-1; D is uncertain. The ends were cut back, 1 base at V and 8 bases at J, with 6 bases in the middle. CDR1 is SQVTM, CDR2 ANQGSEA, per germline. The CDR3 totals 11 residues.

Many counts were recorded for this clonotype. The V gene is TRBV20-1, the J gene TRBJ1-1; D remains ambiguous. This CDR3 is 12 amino acids long. Trimming took 2 bases from V and 1 from J, leaving 5 bases between them. Germline V gene data show CDR1 as DFQATT and CDR2 as SNEGSKA (reference sequence). This CDR3 reads CSARSGNTEAFF. CDR3 in DNA: TGCAGTGCTAGATCGGGGAACACTGAAGCTTTCTTT.

Many counts were recorded for this clonotype. The chain has TRBV7-9 and TRBJ2-1; no clear D. CDR3 length: 14 residues. Germline loops: CDR1 SEHNR, CDR2 FQNEAQ (reference sequence). Trimming stripped 1 base from V and 5 bases from J, with 9 bases between. DNA for the CDR3: TGTGCCAGCAGCTTAGAAGGTTACAACAATGAGCAGTTCTTC. Translation: CASSLEGYNNEQFF.

In regard to this clonotype: Being one base from a much bigger clone, this may be a read error. The conserved phenylalanine or tryptophan is not found at the CDR3 terminus, so this likely reflects a read error. The gene calls are TRBV19 and TRBJ2-5, with 7 nucleotides matching TRBD1. With V trimmed by 3 bases and J by 4 bases, 5 bases remained unmatched. CDR1 LNHDA and CDR2 SQIVND come from the germline V gene (reference sequence). This CDR3 contains 14 residues. CDR3 protein: CASSIGTEGETQYL. In DNA form, the CDR3 reads TGTGCCAGTAGTATCGGGACAGAGGGAGAGACCCAGTACCTC.

This clonotype was counted many times. The CDR3 sequence is CASSFGDSRLDTQYF. Written as DNA, the CDR3 is TGTGCCAGCAGCTTTGGGGATTCGAGGTTGGATACGCAGTATTTT. The chain recombines TRBV7-2 with TRBJ2-3, with D uncertain. CDR3 length: 15 residues. Germline-derived CDR1 and CDR2 are SGHTA and FQGNSA. V shed 3 bases and J shed 6 bases, with 16 bases lying between them.

This clonotype has at least ten counts. The chain employs TRBV6-4 and TRBJ2-1; D is tentatively TRBD1 or TRBD2 (5 bases each). The germline V gene has CDR1 MRHNA and CDR2 SNTAGT. The length of the CDR3 is 15 residues. The V end lost 3 bases, the J end lost 5 bases, and 14 bases lay between the germline ends. The CDR3 DNA is TGTGCCAGCAGTGAGACTTGGGGGTACCACAATGAGCAGTTCTTC. Encoded protein: CASSETWGYHNEQFF.

This clonotype has a count of ten or more. The gene calls are TRBV27 and TRBJ1-1; TRBD1 might be the D (5 bases). Looked up from germline, CDR1 is MNHEY and CDR2 is SMNVEV (reference sequence). CDR3 length: 14 residues. Trimming left V 3 bases short and J 3 bases short, with 11 bases between. The CDR3 loop is CASSFRGAYTEAFF. CDR3 in DNA: TGTGCCAGCAGTTTCCGAGGGGCTTACACTGAAGCTTTCTTT.

Comment on this clonotype: This could be a read error, since a much larger clone is one nucleotide away. The chain links TRBV28 to TRBJ1-1, with 8 positions matching TRBD1. The CDR3 loop spans 16 amino acids. CDR1 and CDR2 (germline): MDHEN, SYDVKM. The DNA of the CDR3 is TGTGCCAGCAGTCCCGGGACAGGCCATTTGAACACTGAAGCTCTCTTT. Translation: CASSPGTGHLNTEALF. Full variable domain (outside the CDR3, taken from reference TRBV28 and TRBJ1-1): DVKVTQSSRYLVKRTGEKVFLECVQDMDHENMFWYRQDPGLGLRLIYFSYDVKMKEKGDIPEGYSVSREKKERFSLILESASTNQTSMYLCASSPGTGHLNTEALFGQGTRLTVV.

This clonotype has a handful of counts. The rearrangement joins TRBV10-3 to TRBJ1-6, with D unclear. This CDR3 region has 15 residues. Germline V gene sequence: CDR1 ENHRY, CDR2 SYGVKD. V was cut by 3 bases and J by 7 bases, with 13 bases left in between. CDR3 sequence reads: CAISDRPDHNSPLHF. CDR3 nucleotide sequence: TGTGCCATCAGTGATAGGCCCGACCACAATTCACCCCTCCACTTT.

This clonotype was seen many times. This clone may be a read error of a much larger clone one base away. Likely a read error: the CDR3 ends without its conserved phenylalanine or tryptophan. The chain carries TRBV6-1 and TRBJ2-1, with D tentatively TRBD1 (6 bases). V dropped 4 bases and J dropped 7 bases, with 8 bases sitting between them. CDR3 length: 12 amino acids. From germline, CDR1 is MNHNS and CDR2 SASEGT. This CDR3 reads CASSVQGNEQFL. The CDR3 DNA reads as TGTGCCAGCAGTGTACAGGGAAATGAGCAGTTCCTC.

The rearrangement uses TRBV20-1 and TRBJ2-6, with D maybe TRBD2 (5 bases). In germline, CDR1 is DFQATT, CDR2 SNEGSKA (reference sequence). The V gene lost 5 bases and the J gene lost 0 bases, with 17 bases spanning the gap. The length of the CDR3 is 17 residues. The CDR3 DNA reads as TGCAGTGCTTGGGCGGTTGTCGGAGGCTCTGGGGCCAACGTCCTGACTTTC. It encodes CSAWAVVGGSGANVLTF.

This clonotype showed up just a few times. One base away lies a much larger clone, so this may be a sequencing read error. The CDR3 does not close with the conserved phenylalanine or tryptophan, likely indicating a read error. This rearrangement joins TRBV12-3 or TRBV12-4 to TRBJ1-5; the match to TRBD1 covers 12 bases. After removal of 3 bases from V and 6 bases from J, the junction contained 3 bases not matched to a gene. The CDR3 consists of 15 residues. As DNA, the CDR3 is TGTGCCAGCAGTTTGGGACAGGGGGCGAGTCAGCCCCAGCATCTT. Translated, it gives CASSLGQGASQPQHL.

Ten or more counts support this clonotype. This chain joins TRBV7-9 and TRBJ1-1; weak D call: TRBD1 (5 bases). CDR3 length: 15 residues. V was pared by 5 bases and J by 8 bases, with 21 bases between. Germline CDR1 SEHNR, CDR2 FQNEAQ (reference sequence). Written as DNA, the CDR3 is TGTGCCAGCAGCCCTCCGGGCTTAGAGGGACGAGAAGCTTTCTTT. Translation gives CASSPPGLEGREAFF.

This clonotype was seen many times. The chain is built from TRBV20-1 and TRBJ1-5, with TRBD1 matching 7 bases. Germline values: CDR1 DFQATT, CDR2 SNEGSKA (reference sequence). CDR3 length: 18 amino acids. V lost 0 bases, J lost 0 bases, and 11 bases stayed unmatched. The CDR3 is CSARDPDRQPYSNQPQHF. CDR3 coding DNA: TGCAGTGCTAGAGATCCGGACAGGCAGCCCTATAGCAATCAGCCCCAGCATTTT.

This clonotype has a count of ten or more. The CDR3 region has the DNA TGTGCCAGCAGTCCCCGATTAAGGACGCAGTATTTT. As protein: CASSPRLRTQYF. V is TRBV28 and J is TRBJ2-3; unclear D gene. The ends were cut back, 5 bases at V and 9 bases at J, with 12 bases in the middle. Germline V gene sequence: CDR1 MDHEN, CDR2 SYDVKM. The CDR3 consists of 12 residues.

This clonotype has ten or more counts. This chain connects TRBV19 to TRBJ2-1, with D possibly TRBD2 on 5 matching bases. Germline V lookup: CDR1 LNHDA, CDR2 SQIVND (reference sequence). The CDR3 spans 17 residues. V dropped 3 bases and J dropped 3 bases, with 18 bases sitting between them. CDR3 DNA sequence: TGTGCCAGTAGTATCGGGATTTGGTCCGGGGACTACAATGAGCAGTTCTTC. Protein product: CASSIGIWSGDYNEQFF.

This clonotype was seen at least ten times. The rearrangement uses TRBV7-2 and TRBJ2-3; 8 bases agree with TRBD2. The CDR3 has 17 residues. Unmatched junction bases numbered 11, after V lost 4 bases and J lost 2 bases. CDR1 is SGHTA and CDR2 is FQGNSA in the germline V gene. The CDR3 bases are TGTGCCAGCAGCTCCCCCTCGGGGCGGGGGGCCACAGATACGCAGTATTTT. It encodes CASSSPSGRGATDTQYF.

This clonotype was counted between two and nine times. This chain uses TRBV12-3 or TRBV12-4 with TRBJ1-3; unclear D gene. The CDR3 runs 19 residues. V gave up 5 bases and J gave up 0 bases, with 23 bases separating them. The CDR3 nucleotides are TGTGCCAGCAGTCGCGTGAGGCAGATCTTCAGTTCCTCTGGAAACACCATATATTTT. Translated: CASSRVRQIFSSSGNTIYF.

Comments on this clonotype: The junction and the germline gene differ at one end; a read error may be behind it. The chain employs TRBV2 and TRBJ2-1; 10 nucleotides agree with TRBD1. Germline V CDR1 and CDR2: SNHLY, FYNNEI. This CDR3 comprises 15 residues. CDR3 coding DNA: TGTGTCAGCAGTGCTGGACAGGGGGTTTGGAATGATCAGTTCTTC. Translation gives CVSSAGQGVWNDQFF.

This clonotype was recorded a few times. With a much larger clone just one base away, this may be a read error. The chain couples TRBV12-3 or TRBV12-4 to TRBJ1-6; TRBD1 agrees at 12 bases. J was trimmed by 10 bases and V by 4 bases; bases with no gene match: 8. The CDR3 spans 16 residues. The DNA for the CDR3 is TGTGCCAGCAGTTCAGCGGGACAGGGGGCAAGATCACCCCTCCACTTT. It is translated as CASSSAGQGARSPLHF.

This clonotype was seen a handful of times. The J gene is TRBJ2-3, the V gene TRBV5-1; D possibly corresponds to TRBD2 (7 bases). This CDR3 is built from 14 residues. The V end lost 4 bases, the J end lost 1 base, and 10 bases lay between the germline ends. Germline loops: CDR1 SGHRS, CDR2 YFSETQ. CDR3 sequence: CASSGGGGTDTQYF. CDR3 bases: TGCGCCAGCAGCGGGGGGGGCGGCACAGATACGCAGTATTTT.

This clonotype was seen ten or more times. This chain joins TRBV7-2 and TRBJ2-1, with 9 bases lining up with TRBD1. This CDR3 comprises 16 residues. Germline values: CDR1 SGHTA, CDR2 FQGNSA. The V gene end was trimmed by 2 bases and the J gene end by 5 bases; junction bases not matched to a gene: 7. CDR3 bases: TGTGCCAGCAGCTTAAACAAGGGGACAGGGCACAATGAGCAGTTCTTC. It encodes CASSLNKGTGHNEQFF. The full variable domain, in which reference TRBV7-2 and TRBJ2-1 provide the parts outside the CDR3, is GAGVSQSPSNKVTEKGKDVELRCDPISGHTALYWYRQSLGQGLEFLIYFQGNSAPDKSGLPSDRFSAERTGGSVSTLTIQRTQQEDSAVYLCASSLNKGTGHNEQFFGPGTRLTVL.

There are many counts of this clonotype. V and J are TRBV5-1 and TRBJ1-1, with 11 bases aligning to TRBD1. V lost 4 bases to trimming and J lost 4 bases; unmatched junction nucleotides: 6. The CDR3 length is 15 residues. CDR1 is SGHRS, CDR2 YFSETQ, per germline. The CDR3 DNA is TGCGCCAGCAGCAGAACCGGGACAGGGGGCACTGAAGCTTTCTTT. The encoded protein is CASSRTGTGGTEAFF.

This clonotype appeared many times. V gene TRBV7-9 combines with J gene TRBJ2-7; D call uncertain. The CDR3 extends over 14 amino acids. Germline values: CDR1 SEHNR, CDR2 FQNEAQ (reference sequence). Trimming shortened V by 0 bases and J by 1 base, and 7 bases separated the two germline ends. CDR3 sequence reads: CASSLASASYEQYF. The CDR3, as DNA: TGTGCCAGCAGCTTAGCCAGTGCTTCCTACGAGCAGTACTTC.

This clonotype was seen ten or more times. The chain uses TRBV10-2 and TRBJ2-7; either TRBD1 or TRBD2 may fit D (5 bases each). The CDR3 contains 14 residues. Per the germline V gene, CDR1 is WSHSY and CDR2 is SAAADI. Deletions cut 8 bases from V and 4 bases from J, with 18 bases between. In DNA form, the CDR3 reads TGCGCCAGCGCATATCCCGGGACCCTATACGAGCAGTACTTC. Its protein product is CASAYPGTLYEQYF.